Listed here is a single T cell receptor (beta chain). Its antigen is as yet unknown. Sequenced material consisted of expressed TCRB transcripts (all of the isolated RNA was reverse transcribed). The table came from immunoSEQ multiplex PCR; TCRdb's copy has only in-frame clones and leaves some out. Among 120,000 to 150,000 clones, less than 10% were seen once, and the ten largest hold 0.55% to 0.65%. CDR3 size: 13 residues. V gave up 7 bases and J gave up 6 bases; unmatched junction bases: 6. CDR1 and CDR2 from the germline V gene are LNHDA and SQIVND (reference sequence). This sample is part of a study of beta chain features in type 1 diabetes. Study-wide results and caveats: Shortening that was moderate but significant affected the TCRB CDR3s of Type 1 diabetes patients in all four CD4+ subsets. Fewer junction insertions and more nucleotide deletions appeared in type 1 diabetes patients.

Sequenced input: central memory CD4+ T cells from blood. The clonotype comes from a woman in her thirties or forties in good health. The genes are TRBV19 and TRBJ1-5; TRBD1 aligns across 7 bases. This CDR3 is CASKQDRPQPQHF. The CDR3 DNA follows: TGTGCCAGTAAACAGGACAGGCCTCAGCCCCAGCATTTT.